These T cell receptor beta chains were read from a single sample in a study of cytomegalovirus exposure and HLA in healthy donors. Repertoires were generated with immunoSEQ multiplex PCR, while TCRdb's copy carries only in-frame clones and drops some. The profile shows over 150,000 clones, around 84% of them singletons. Sequenced input: PBMCs. The receptors shown here come from a human donor in good health. Each CDR3 is given with its conserved first and last residue.

J gene | V gene | CDR3 protein
TRBJ1-1 | TRBV27 | CASSLAQGVTEAFF
TRBJ1-4 | TRBV5-6 | CASSSDPGTDNEKLFF
TRBJ1-5 | TRBV4-1 | CASSQDKGGRDQPQHF
TRBJ1-3 | TRBV29-1 | CSVRGRRNSGNTIYF
TRBJ1-1 | TRBV6-5 | CASTRGTEAFF
TRBJ1-4 | TRBV6-6 | CASRQDAGREKLFF
TRBJ2-1 | TRBV7-6 | CASSLSGTIDEQFF
TRBJ2-7 | TRBV10-3 | CAIRGSSYEQYF
TRBJ2-1 | TRBV6-1 | CASSVKLAEGRRQFF
TRBJ2-7 | TRBV9 | CASSGRTGPLSEQYF
TRBJ2-6 | TRBV11-3 | CASSPRSGANVLTF
TRBJ2-7 | TRBV28 | CASTPRGVWYEQYF
TRBJ2-1 | TRBV7-2 | CASSPRNGQEQFF
TRBJ1-2 | TRBV27 | CASSSGFGDSNYGYTF
TRBJ2-5 | TRBV20-1 | CSARPLETQYF
TRBJ2-5 | TRBV29-1 | CSVELGAETQYF
TRBJ1-2 | TRBV5-4 | CASSSDRLPSLYGYTF
TRBJ1-2 | TRBV6-5 | CASSYGTHYTF
TRBJ2-7 | TRBV5-1 | CASSLVEGDLYEQYF
TRBJ2-3 | TRBV5-1 | CASSLGALAGETQYF
TRBJ1-5 | TRBV5-6 | CASSLYRTGDQPQHF
. | TRBV30 | CAWAALDRVTYEQYF
TRBJ2-3 | TRBV6-5 | CASSYGAGTQYF
TRBJ2-7 | TRBV20-1 | CSASLTYEQYF
TRBJ2-5 | TRBV5-4 | CASSDKTGLDGETQYF
TRBJ1-2 | TRBV5-6 | CASSLGQIGYTF
TRBJ2-3 | TRBV27 | CASGPSGRGTDTQYF
TRBJ1-4 | TRBV18 | CASSPGVNEKLFF
TRBJ2-1 | TRBV5-4 | CASSYLTGSYNEQFF
TRBJ1-2 | TRBV9 | CASSALGQGINYGYTF
TRBJ1-5 | TRBV2 | CASTGDSRSQPQHF
TRBJ2-1 | TRBV2 | CASSGTYLLAGHNNEQFF
TRBJ1-5 | TRBV18 | CASSPTGGRYQPQHF
TRBJ1-5 | TRBV19 | CASSAQGASNQPQHF
TRBJ2-5 | TRBV18 | CASSTDQETQYF
TRBJ2-4 | TRBV6-4 | CASSEGQGTIQYF
TRBJ2-5 | TRBV7-9 | CASSLVETGGRETQYF
TRBJ2-1 | TRBV11-3 | CASSSPEKYNEQFF
TRBJ1-2 | TRBV7-8 | CASSLTTGDYGYTF
TRBJ2-7 | TRBV6-5 | CASRETGGSYEQYF
TRBJ2-1 | TRBV14 | CASSRGVHNEQFF
TRBJ1-5 | TRBV6-1 | CASSDGQAVPYSNQPQHF